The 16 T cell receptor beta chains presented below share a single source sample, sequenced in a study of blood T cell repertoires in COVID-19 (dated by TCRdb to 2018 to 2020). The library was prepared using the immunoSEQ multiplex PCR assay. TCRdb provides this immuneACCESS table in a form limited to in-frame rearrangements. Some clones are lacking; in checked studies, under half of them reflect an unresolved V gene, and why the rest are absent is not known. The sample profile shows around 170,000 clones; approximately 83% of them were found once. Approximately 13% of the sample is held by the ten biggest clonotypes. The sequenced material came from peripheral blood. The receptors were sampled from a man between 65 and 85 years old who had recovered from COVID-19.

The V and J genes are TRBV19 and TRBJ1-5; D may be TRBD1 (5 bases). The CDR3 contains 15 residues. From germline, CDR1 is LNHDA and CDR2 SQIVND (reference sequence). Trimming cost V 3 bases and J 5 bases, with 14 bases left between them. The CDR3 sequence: CASSIGGVRHQPQHF. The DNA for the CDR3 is TGTGCCAGTAGTATCGGAGGGGTTAGGCATCAGCCCCAGCATTTT.

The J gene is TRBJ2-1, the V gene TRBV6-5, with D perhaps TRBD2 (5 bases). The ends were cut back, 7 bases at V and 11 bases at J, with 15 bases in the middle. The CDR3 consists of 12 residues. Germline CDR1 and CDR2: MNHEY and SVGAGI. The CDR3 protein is CASTPPGYKQFF. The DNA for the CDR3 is TGTGCCAGCACCCCGCCGGGATACAAGCAGTTCTTC.

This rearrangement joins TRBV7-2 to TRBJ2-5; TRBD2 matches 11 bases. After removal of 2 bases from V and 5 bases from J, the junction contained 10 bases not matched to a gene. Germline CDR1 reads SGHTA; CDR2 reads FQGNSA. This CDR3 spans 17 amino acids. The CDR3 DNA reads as TGTGCCAGCAGCTTATTGCGTCTAGCGGGAGGCTTCGAGACCCAGTACTTC. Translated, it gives CASSLLRLAGGFETQYF.

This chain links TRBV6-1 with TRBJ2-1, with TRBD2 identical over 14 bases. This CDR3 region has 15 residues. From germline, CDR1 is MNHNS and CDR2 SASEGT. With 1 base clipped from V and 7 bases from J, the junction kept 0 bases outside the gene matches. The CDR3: CASSEGTSGRNEQFF. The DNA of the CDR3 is TGTGCCAGCAGTGAAGGGACTAGCGGGAGGAATGAGCAGTTCTTC.

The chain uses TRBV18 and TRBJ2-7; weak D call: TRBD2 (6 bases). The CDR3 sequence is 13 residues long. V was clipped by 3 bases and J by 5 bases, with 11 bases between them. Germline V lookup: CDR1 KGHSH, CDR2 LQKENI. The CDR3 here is CASSPPGLNEQYF. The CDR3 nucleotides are TGTGCCAGCTCACCTCCGGGACTTAACGAGCAGTACTTC.

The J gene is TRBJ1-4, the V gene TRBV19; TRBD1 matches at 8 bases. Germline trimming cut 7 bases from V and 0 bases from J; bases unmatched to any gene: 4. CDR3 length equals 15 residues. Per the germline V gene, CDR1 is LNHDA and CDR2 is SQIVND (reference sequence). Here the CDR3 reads CASIPQGATNEKLFF. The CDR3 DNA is TGTGCCAGTATTCCACAGGGGGCAACTAATGAAAAACTGTTTTTT.

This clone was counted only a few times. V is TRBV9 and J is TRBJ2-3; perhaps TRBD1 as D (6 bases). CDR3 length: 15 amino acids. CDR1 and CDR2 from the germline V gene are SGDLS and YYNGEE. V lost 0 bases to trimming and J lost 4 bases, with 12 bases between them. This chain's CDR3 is CASSVEQGPADTQYF. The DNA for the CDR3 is TGTGCCAGCAGCGTAGAGCAGGGGCCGGCAGATACGCAGTATTTT.

The CDR3 here is CASSPPGRVNEQFF. The CDR3 bases are TGTGCCAGCAGCCCCCCCGGTCGGGTGAATGAGCAGTTCTTC. The chain employs TRBV4-2 and TRBJ2-1; D call uncertain. Per the germline V gene, CDR1 is LGHNA and CDR2 is YNFKEQ. V dropped 4 bases and J dropped 7 bases, with 14 bases sitting between them. The CDR3 is made up of 14 amino acids.

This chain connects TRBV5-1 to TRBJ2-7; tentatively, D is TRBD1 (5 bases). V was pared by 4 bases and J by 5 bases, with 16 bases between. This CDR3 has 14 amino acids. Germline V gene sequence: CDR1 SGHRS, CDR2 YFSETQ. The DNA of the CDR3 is TGCGCCAGCAGCCCCGACAGATCAGGGAACGAGCAGTACTTC. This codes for CASSPDRSGNEQYF.

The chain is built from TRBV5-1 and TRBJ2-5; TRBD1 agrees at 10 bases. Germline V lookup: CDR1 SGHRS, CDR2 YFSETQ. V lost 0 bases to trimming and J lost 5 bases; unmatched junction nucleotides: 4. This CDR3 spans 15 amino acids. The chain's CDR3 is CASSLGQGAMETQYF. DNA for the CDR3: TGCGCCAGCAGCTTGGGACAGGGGGCCATGGAGACCCAGTACTTC.

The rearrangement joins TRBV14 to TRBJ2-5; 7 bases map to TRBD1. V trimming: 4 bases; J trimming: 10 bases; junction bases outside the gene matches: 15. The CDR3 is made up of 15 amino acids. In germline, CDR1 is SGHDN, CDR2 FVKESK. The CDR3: CASSRQGLSGADQYF. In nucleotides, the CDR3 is TGTGCCAGCAGCCGACAGGGTCTCTCCGGAGCGGACCAGTACTTC.

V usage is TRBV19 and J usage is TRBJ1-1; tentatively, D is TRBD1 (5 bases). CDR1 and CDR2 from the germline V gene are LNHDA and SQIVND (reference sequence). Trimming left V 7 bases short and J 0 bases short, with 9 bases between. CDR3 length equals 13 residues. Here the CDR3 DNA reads TGTGCCAGTAAGAGACAGCTGAACACTGAAGCTTTCTTT. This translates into CASKRQLNTEAFF.

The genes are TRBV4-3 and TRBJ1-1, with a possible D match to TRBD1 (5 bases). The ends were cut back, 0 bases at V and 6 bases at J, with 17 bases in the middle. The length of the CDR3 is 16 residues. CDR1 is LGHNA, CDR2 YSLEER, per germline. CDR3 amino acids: CASSQEGVGGVAEAFF. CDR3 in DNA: TGCGCCAGCAGCCAAGAAGGCGTTGGGGGGGTGGCTGAAGCTTTCTTT.

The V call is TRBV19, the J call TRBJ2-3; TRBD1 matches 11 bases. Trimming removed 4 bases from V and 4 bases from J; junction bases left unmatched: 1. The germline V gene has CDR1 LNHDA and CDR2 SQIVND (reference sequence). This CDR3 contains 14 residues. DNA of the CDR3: TGTGCCAGTAGTACGGGACAGGGGGCAGATACGCAGTATTTT. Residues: CASSTGQGADTQYF.

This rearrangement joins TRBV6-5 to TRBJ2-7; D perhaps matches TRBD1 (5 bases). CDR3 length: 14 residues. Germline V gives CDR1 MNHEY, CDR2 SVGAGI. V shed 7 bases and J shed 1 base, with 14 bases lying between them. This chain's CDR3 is CASTINQGSYEQYF. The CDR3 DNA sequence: TGTGCCAGCACCATTAACCAGGGATCCTACGAGCAGTACTTC.

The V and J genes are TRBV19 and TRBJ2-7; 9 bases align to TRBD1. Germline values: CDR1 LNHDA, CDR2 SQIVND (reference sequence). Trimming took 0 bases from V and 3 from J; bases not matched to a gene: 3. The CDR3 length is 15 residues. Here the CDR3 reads CASSIEQGAGYEQYF. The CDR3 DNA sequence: TGTGCCAGTAGTATAGAACAGGGGGCCGGCTACGAGCAGTACTTC.